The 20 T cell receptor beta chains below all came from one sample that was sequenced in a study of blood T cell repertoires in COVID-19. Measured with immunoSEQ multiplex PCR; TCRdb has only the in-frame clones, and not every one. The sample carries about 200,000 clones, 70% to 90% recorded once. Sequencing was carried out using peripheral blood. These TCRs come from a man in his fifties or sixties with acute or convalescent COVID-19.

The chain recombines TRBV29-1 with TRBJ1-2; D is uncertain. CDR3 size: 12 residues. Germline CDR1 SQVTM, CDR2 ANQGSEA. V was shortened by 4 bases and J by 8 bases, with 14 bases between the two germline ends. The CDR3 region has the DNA TGCAGCGTTGTTTTAGGCCCGGGAGGCTACACCTTC. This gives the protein CSVVLGPGGYTF.

As DNA, the CDR3 is TGTGCCAGCAGCTTGGGCCGTGACAGGGACCGGTTGGACACTGAAGCTTTCTTT. This sequence encodes CASSLGRDRDRLDTEAFF. The chain recombines TRBV5-6 with TRBJ1-1; 7 nucleotides line up with TRBD1. The germline CDR1 and CDR2 sequences are SGHDT and YYEEEE. With V trimmed by 0 bases and J by 3 bases, 14 bases remained unmatched. The CDR3 consists of 18 residues.

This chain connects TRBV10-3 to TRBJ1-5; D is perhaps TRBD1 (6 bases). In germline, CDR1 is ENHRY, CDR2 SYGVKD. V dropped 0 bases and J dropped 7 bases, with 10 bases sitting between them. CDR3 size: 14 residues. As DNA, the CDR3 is TGTGCCATCAGTGAGTCAACAGGGACCCAGCCCCAGCATTTT. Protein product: CAISESTGTQPQHF.

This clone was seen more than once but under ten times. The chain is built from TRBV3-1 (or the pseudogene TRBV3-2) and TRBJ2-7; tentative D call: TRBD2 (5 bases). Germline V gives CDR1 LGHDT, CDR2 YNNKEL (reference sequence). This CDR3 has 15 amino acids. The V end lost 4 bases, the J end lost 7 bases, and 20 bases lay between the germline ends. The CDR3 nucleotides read TGTGCCAGCAGCCCTCGGAGGAGACTTTTGGGAGAGCAGTACTTC. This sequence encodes CASSPRRRLLGEQYF.

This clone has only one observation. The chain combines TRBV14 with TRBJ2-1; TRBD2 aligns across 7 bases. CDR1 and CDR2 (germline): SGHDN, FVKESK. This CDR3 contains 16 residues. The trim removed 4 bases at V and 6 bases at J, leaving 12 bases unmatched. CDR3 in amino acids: CASSPAWGGLINEQFF. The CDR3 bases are TGTGCCAGCAGCCCTGCCTGGGGGGGACTGATCAATGAGCAGTTCTTC. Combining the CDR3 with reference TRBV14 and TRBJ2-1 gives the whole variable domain EAGVTQFPSHSVIEKGQTVTLRCDPISGHDNLYWYRRVMGKEIKFLLHFVKESKQDESGMPNNRFLAERTGGTYSTLKVQPAELEDSGVYFCASSPAWGGLINEQFFGPGTRLTVL.

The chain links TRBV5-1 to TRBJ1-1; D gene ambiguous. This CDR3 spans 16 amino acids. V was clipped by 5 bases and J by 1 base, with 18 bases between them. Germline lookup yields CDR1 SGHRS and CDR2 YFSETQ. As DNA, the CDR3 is TGCGCCAGCAGGGGTCGCAACACGGGAGGGAACACTGAAGCTTTCTTT. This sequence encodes CASRGRNTGGNTEAFF.

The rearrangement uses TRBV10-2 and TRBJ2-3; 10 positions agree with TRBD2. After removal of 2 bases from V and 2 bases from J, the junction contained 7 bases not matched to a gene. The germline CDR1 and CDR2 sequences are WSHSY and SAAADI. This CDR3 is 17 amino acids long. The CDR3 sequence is CASSETLLAGLTDTQYF. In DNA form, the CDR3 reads TGCGCCAGCAGTGAGACGCTACTAGCGGGGCTCACAGATACGCAGTATTTT.

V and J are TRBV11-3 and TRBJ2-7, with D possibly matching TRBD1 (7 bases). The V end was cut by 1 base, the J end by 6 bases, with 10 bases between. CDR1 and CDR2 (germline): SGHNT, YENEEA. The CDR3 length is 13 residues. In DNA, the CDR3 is TGTGCCAGCAGCTTAGCGCAGGGGGGCGAGCAGTACTTC. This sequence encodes CASSLAQGGEQYF.

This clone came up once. The DNA for the CDR3 is TGTGCCAGCAGGATGGACAGCAGAAATTCACCCCTCCACTTT. Amino acids: CASRMDSRNSPLHF. The chain uses TRBV6-5 and TRBJ1-6; a weak D match, TRBD1 (6 bases). Germline V CDR1 and CDR2: MNHEY, SVGAGI. This CDR3 spans 14 amino acids. V was pared by 6 bases and J by 7 bases, with 13 bases between.

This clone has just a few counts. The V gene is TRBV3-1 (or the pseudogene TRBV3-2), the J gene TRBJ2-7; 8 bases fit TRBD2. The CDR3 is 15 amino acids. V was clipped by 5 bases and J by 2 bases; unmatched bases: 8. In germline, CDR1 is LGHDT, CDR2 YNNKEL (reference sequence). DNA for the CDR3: TGTGCCAGCAGCTCGGGAGGGAGGAGCACCTACGAGCAGTACTTC. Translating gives CASSSGGRSTYEQYF.

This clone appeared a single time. CDR3 residues: CASSLWDRGGSPLHF. The CDR3 DNA sequence: TGCGCCAGCAGCTTGTGGGACAGGGGAGGTTCACCCCTCCACTTT. This chain uses TRBV5-1 with TRBJ1-6; 10 bases are shared with TRBD1. The CDR3 loop spans 15 amino acids. The V segment lost 1 base and the J segment 9 bases; nucleotides outside the gene matches: 4. Germline V gene data show CDR1 as SGHRS and CDR2 as YFSETQ.

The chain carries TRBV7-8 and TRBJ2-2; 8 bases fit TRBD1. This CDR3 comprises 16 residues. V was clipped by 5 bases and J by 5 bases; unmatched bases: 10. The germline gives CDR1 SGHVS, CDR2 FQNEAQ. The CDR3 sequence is CASSLRGQGWTGELFF. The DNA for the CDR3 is TGTGCCAGCAGCCTCAGGGGGCAAGGATGGACCGGGGAGCTGTTTTTT.

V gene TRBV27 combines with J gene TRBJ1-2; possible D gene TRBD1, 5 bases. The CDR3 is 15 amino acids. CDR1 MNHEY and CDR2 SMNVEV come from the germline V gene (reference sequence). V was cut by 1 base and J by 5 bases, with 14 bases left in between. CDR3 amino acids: CASSLYGRERYGYTF. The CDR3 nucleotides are TGTGCCAGCAGTTTATACGGCAGGGAAAGGTATGGCTACACCTTC.

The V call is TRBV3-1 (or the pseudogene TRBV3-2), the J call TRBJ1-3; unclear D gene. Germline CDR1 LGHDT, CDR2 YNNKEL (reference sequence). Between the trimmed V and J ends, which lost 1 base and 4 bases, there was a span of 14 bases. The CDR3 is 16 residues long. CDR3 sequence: CASSQVETSLGNTIYF. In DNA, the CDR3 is TGTGCCAGCAGCCAAGTCGAGACATCTCTCGGAAACACCATATATTTT.

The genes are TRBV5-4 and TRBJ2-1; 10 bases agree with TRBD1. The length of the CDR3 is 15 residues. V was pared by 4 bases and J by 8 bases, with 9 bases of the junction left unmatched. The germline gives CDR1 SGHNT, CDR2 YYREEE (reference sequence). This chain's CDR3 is CASSAGQGNFYEQFF. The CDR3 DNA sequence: TGTGCCAGCAGCGCGGGACAGGGGAACTTCTATGAGCAGTTCTTC.

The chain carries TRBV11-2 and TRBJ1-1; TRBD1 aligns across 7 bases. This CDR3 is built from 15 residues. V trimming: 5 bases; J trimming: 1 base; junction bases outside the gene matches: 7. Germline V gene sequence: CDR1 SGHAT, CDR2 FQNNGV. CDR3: CASSPGGNRNTEAFF. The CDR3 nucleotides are TGTGCCAGCAGCCCAGGGGGGAACAGGAACACTGAAGCTTTCTTT.

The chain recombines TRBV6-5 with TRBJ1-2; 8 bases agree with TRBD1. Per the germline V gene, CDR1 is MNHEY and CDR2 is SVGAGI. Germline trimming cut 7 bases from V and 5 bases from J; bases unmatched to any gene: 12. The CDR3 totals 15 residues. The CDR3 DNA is TGTGCCAGCACTAAGACAGGGGACCAAAATTATGGCTACACCTTC. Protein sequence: CASTKTGDQNYGYTF.

Written as DNA, the CDR3 is TGTGCCAGCTCGGGGACAGGGGGGACTGAAGCTTTCTTT. It codes for CASSGTGGTEAFF. This chain uses TRBV2 with TRBJ1-1; 11 bases line up with TRBD1. Germline V gene sequence: CDR1 SNHLY, CDR2 FYNNEI. The junction had 4 bases not matched to a gene; V was cut back by 8 bases and J by 5 bases. CDR3 length: 13 amino acids.

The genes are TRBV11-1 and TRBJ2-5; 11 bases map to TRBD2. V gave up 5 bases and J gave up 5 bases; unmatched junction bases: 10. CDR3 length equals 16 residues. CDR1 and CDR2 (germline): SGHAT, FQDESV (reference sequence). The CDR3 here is CASSLDGLAGRETQYF. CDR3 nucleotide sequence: TGTGCCAGCAGCCTAGACGGACTAGCGGGCCGGGAGACCCAGTACTTC. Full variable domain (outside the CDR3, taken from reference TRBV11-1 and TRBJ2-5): EAEVAQSPRYKITEKSQAVAFWCDPISGHATLYWYRQILGQGPELLVQFQDESVVDDSQLPKDRFSAERLKGVDSTLKIQPAELGDSAMYLCASSLDGLAGRETQYFGPGTRLLVL.

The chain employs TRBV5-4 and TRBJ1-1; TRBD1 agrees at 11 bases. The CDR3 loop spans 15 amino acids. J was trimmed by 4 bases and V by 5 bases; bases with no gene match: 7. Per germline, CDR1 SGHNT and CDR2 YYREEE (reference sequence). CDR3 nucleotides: TGTGCCAGCAGTTTGTCCGGGACAGGGGGCACTGAAGCTTTCTTT. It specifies CASSLSGTGGTEAFF. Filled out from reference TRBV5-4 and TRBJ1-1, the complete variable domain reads ETGVTQSPTHLIKTRGQQVTLRCSSQSGHNTVSWYQQALGQGPQFIFQYYREEENGRGNFPPRFSGLQFPNYSSELNVNALELDDSALYLCASSLSGTGGTEAFFGQGTRLTVV.